A selection of T cell receptor beta chains follows, all from one sample in a study of tumor-infiltrating lymphocytes in localized non-small cell lung cancer. Method: immunoSEQ multiplex PCR; TCRdb's copy keeps in-frame clones and lacks some. The sample has roughly 15,000 clones; around two thirds are singletons. The sample consisted of uninvolved lung tissue not adjacent to the tumor. Source of these receptors: a human donor with non-small cell lung cancer. Both conserved end residues are part of each CDR3. A D gene is named only where the DNA matches it firmly. The size entry is marked missing in some rows and otherwise reads once, few, many or a size class.

j_gene,d_gene,abundance,v_gene,CDR3nt,CDR3aa
TRBJ2-7,.,.,TRBV6-6,TGTGCCAGCAGTTACGCCCCTCGGAGCTCCGAGCAGTACTTC,CASSYAPRSSEQYF
TRBJ2-3,.,.,TRBV30,TGTGCCTGCCAGACAGGCGGCGCAGATACGCAGTATTTT,CACQTGGADTQYF
TRBJ2-2,TRBD1,few,TRBV11-3,TGTGCCAGCAGCTTAGATCTGGGCAGGGGGCTGACCGGGGAGCTGTTTTTT,CASSLDLGRGLTGELFF
TRBJ1-3,.,few,TRBV28,TGTGCCAGCAGTTCACAGGTTCTAGGAAACACCATATATTTT,CASSSQVLGNTIYF
TRBJ2-3,.,.,TRBV5-1,TGCGCCAGCAGCTTGGAACAGTTAACTAGCACAGATACGCAGTATTTT,CASSLEQLTSTDTQYF
TRBJ1-5,.,few,TRBV28,TGTGCCAGCAGTTTAGGCACCCATCAGCCCCAGCATTTT,CASSLGTHQPQHF
TRBJ1-1,.,.,TRBV9,TGTGCCAGCAGCGTAGGTCGCGGCACTGAAGCTTTCTTT,CASSVGRGTEAFF
TRBJ1-1,.,.,TRBV2,TGTGCCAGCACCGAGAGGGCGGCGAACACTGAAGCTTTCTTT,CASTERAANTEAFF
TRBJ2-7,.,.,TRBV30,TGTGCCTGGAGTATCGGCAGAGGCGGTTACGAGCAGTACTTC,CAWSIGRGGYEQYF
TRBJ2-3,TRBD2,.,TRBV15,TGTGCCACCAGCAGAGATCGGGGACTAGCTAGCACAGATACGCAGTATTTT,CATSRDRGLASTDTQYF
TRBJ1-5,TRBD1,.,TRBV19,TGTGCCAGTAGTGCCACCCGGGACAGGGGAGGGGTTAGCAATCAGCCCCAGCATTTT,CASSATRDRGGVSNQPQHF
TRBJ2-7,.,once,TRBV30,TGTGCCTGGAGTGTGAAAAACTCCTACGAGCAGTACTTC,CAWSVKNSYEQYF
TRBJ2-7,.,.,TRBV7-2,TGTGCCAGCAGCTTAGGAGGGGGGTACGAGCAGTACTTC,CASSLGGGYEQYF
TRBJ1-2,.,.,TRBV27,TGTGCCAGCAGTCCGGCCGGAGGGAGACGGCGGGAAGGCTACACCTTC,CASSPAGGRRREGYTF